A selection of T cell receptor beta chains follows, all from one sample in a study of cytomegalovirus exposure and HLA in healthy donors. Produced via immunoSEQ multiplex PCR; TCRdb's table is partial and in-frame only. In the table there are 150,000 to 200,000 clones, about three quarters of which are singletons. Input material: PBMCs. The receptors come from a woman aged 40 to 55 in good health and CMV-seronegative. Each CDR3 is given with its conserved first and last residue. The D gene is left open where the match is weak. A clone size is listed for some rows: how often the clone was seen (once, few, many), or a class if it is expanded.

V	J	size	D	CDR3	DNA
TRBV19	TRBJ2-3	-	TRBD2	CASSTSGGVYTQYF	TGTGCCAGTAGTACAAGCGGGGGGGTATATACGCAGTATTTT
TRBV19	TRBJ2-3	once	TRBD2	CASSSDSGGTQYF	TGTGCCAGTAGTAGCGACTCCGGGGGGACGCAGTATTTT
TRBV7-6	TRBJ2-5	few	-	CASSPWRGQETQYF	TGTGCCAGCAGCCCCTGGCGGGGCCAAGAGACCCAGTACTTC
TRBV5-1	TRBJ1-2	-	TRBD1	CASSLGDSNYGYTF	TGCGCCAGCAGCTTAGGGGACAGCAACTATGGCTACACCTTC
TRBV7-9	TRBJ2-1	-	-	CASSHPLKTGTYNEQFF	TGTGCCAGCAGCCATCCGTTAAAGACAGGAACCTACAATGAGCAGTTCTTC
TRBV9	TRBJ2-5	-	TRBD2	CASSVGASGRETQYF	TGTGCCAGCAGCGTAGGGGCTAGCGGAAGGGAGACCCAGTACTTC
TRBV27	TRBJ1-5	-	-	CASSLSPSSDQPQHF	TGTGCCAGCAGTTTATCGCCCTCAAGCGACCAGCCCCAGCATTTT
TRBV6-1	TRBJ1-1	-	-	CASSPLRGGSTEAFF	TGTGCCAGCAGTCCACTCAGGGGCGGGAGCACTGAAGCTTTCTTT
TRBV5-1	TRBJ1-1	few	TRBD1	CASSEHRGRMNTEAFF	TGCGCCAGCAGCGAACACAGGGGGCGCATGAACACTGAAGCTTTCTTT
TRBV18	TRBJ2-7	-	TRBD1	CASSLGQGYEQYF	TGTGCCAGCTCACTTGGACAGGGCTACGAGCAGTACTTC
TRBV7-2	TRBJ1-6	once	-	CASRAGRGISPLHF	TGTGCCAGCAGGGCGGGACGGGGAATATCACCCCTCCACTTT
TRBV13	TRBJ1-2	few	-	CASSLATGPEGYTF	TGTGCCAGCAGCCTCGCCACAGGTCCAGAGGGCTACACCTTC
TRBV18	TRBJ2-2	-	-	CASSRTYPSFNTGELFF	TGTGCCAGCTCACGGACTTACCCCTCTTTTAACACCGGGGAGCTGTTTTTT
TRBV6-6	TRBJ1-4	once	TRBD1	CASMGTGTTNEKLFF	TGTGCCAGCATGGGGACAGGGACAACTAATGAAAAACTGTTTTTT
TRBV4-1	TRBJ1-4	-	-	CASSQDRGTNEKLFF	TGCGCCAGCAGCCAAGATCGGGGTACTAATGAAAAACTGTTTTTT
TRBV12-5	TRBJ2-2	-	TRBD2	CASGAEGLAGRQNTGELFF	TGTGCTAGTGGTGCGGAAGGACTAGCGGGGAGGCAGAACACCGGGGAGCTGTTTTTT
TRBV19	TRBJ1-1	-	-	CASSIGQGWTEAFF	TGTGCCAGTAGTATAGGTCAGGGGTGGACCGAAGCTTTCTTT
TRBV5-1	TRBJ2-3	-	TRBD2	CASSPTLAGGPTDTQYF	TGCGCCAGCAGCCCAACCTTAGCGGGGGGCCCCACAGATACGCAGTATTTT
TRBV7-6	TRBJ2-5	once	TRBD2	CASSLGILAGKGTETQYF	TGTGCCAGCAGCTTAGGGATACTAGCGGGGAAAGGGACGGAGACCCAGTACTTC
TRBV30	TRBJ1-4	-	TRBD1	CAWIGQGAWVEKLFF	TGTGCCTGGATCGGACAGGGGGCCTGGGTTGAAAAACTGTTTTTT
TRBV7-9	TRBJ1-5	-	-	CASSRRVNQPQHF	TGTGCCAGCAGCCGACGGGTAAATCAGCCCCAGCATTTT
TRBV9	TRBJ2-1	-	TRBD2	CASSVASSGGAGEQFF	TGTGCCAGCAGCGTAGCTAGTAGCGGGGGGGCCGGTGAGCAGTTCTTC
TRBV6-5	TRBJ1-1	-	-	CASRTIQGNTEAFF	TGTGCCAGCAGGACAATACAGGGGAACACTGAAGCTTTCTTT
TRBV29-1	TRBJ1-1	few	-	CSVVLLRDTSWNTEAFF	TGCAGCGTTGTTTTGCTCAGGGACACCTCCTGGAACACTGAAGCTTTCTTT
TRBV5-1	TRBJ1-2	-	TRBD1	CASSPGDRARGYTF	TGCGCCAGCAGCCCAGGCGACAGGGCGCGCGGCTACACCTTC
TRBV18	TRBJ1-2	-	TRBD1	CASSPRTGGIDGYTF	TGTGCCAGCTCACCCCGGACAGGGGGAATCGATGGCTACACCTTC
TRBV5-8	TRBJ2-2	-	-	CASSWSPGAYFGNTGELFF	TGTGCCAGCAGCTGGTCCCCAGGGGCATACTTCGGCAACACCGGGGAGCTGTTTTTT
TRBV2	TRBJ1-2	many	-	CASSLLNYGYTF	TGTGCCAGCAGCCTGTTAAACTATGGCTACACCTTC
TRBV2	TRBJ1-6	-	TRBD1	CASSATGSSSYNSPLHF	TGTGCCAGCAGTGCGACAGGGTCTTCCTCCTATAATTCACCCCTCCACTTT
TRBV18	TRBJ1-2	-	-	CASSAQGTDGYTF	TGTGCCAGCTCAGCCCAGGGAACGGATGGCTACACCTTC
TRBV28	TRBJ1-5	-	-	CASTKHFQPGNHNQPQHF	TGTGCCAGCACTAAACACTTCCAACCGGGGAACCACAATCAGCCCCAGCATTTT
TRBV6-6	TRBJ1-5	-	-	CASRDSYSNQPQHF	TGTGCCAGCAGGGACAGCTATAGCAATCAGCCCCAGCATTTT
TRBV10-3	TRBJ1-6	-	-	CATHTEISSPLHF	TGTGCCACCCACACAGAAATAAGTTCACCCCTCCACTTT
TRBV19	TRBJ2-7	-	TRBD1	CASTRRTGKAYEQYF	TGTGCCAGTACCCGTCGGACAGGGAAAGCCTACGAGCAGTACTTC
TRBV6-5	TRBJ2-1	-	-	CASKGYRNANEQFF	TGTGCCAGCAAGGGTTACAGGAATGCCAATGAGCAGTTCTTC
TRBV6-5	TRBJ1-3	-	-	CASRRDGSSGNTIYF	TGTGCCAGCAGGCGGGACGGTAGCTCTGGAAACACCATATATTTT
TRBV18	TRBJ2-7	-	TRBD1	CASSPTTGVNEQYF	TGTGCCAGCTCACCCACTACAGGGGTAAACGAGCAGTACTTC
TRBV19	TRBJ2-6	-	TRBD1	CASSRQGHLSGANVLTF	TGTGCCAGTAGCAGACAGGGACACCTCTCTGGGGCCAACGTCCTGACTTTC
TRBV28	TRBJ2-5	few	-	CASSPPRSAGLQETQYF	TGTGCCAGCAGTCCTCCGAGGTCAGCAGGACTCCAAGAGACCCAGTACTTC
TRBV6-1	TRBJ2-1	-	-	CASSDYREMSSYNEQFF	TGTGCCAGCAGTGACTACAGGGAGATGAGCTCCTACAATGAGCAGTTCTTC
TRBV5-1	TRBJ2-1	-	-	CASNTGFHNEQFF	TGCGCCAGCAATACAGGGTTCCACAATGAGCAGTTCTTC
TRBV28	TRBJ2-3	-	-	CASSLLATTDTQYF	TGTGCCAGCAGTTTACTAGCGACCACAGATACGCAGTATTTT
TRBV7-8	TRBJ1-5	-	-	CASSLGWAGDGQPQHF	TGTGCCAGCAGCTTAGGGTGGGCGGGGGACGGCCAGCCCCAGCATTTT
TRBV7-9	TRBJ1-2	-	TRBD1	CASSRDSLRGYGYTF	TGTGCCAGCAGCCGGGACAGTCTACGGGGGTATGGCTACACCTTC
TRBV10-3	TRBJ1-3	-	-	CAISENLAGPISGNTIYF	TGTGCCATCAGTGAGAATTTGGCGGGGCCGATCTCTGGAAACACCATATATTTT
TRBV5-1	TRBJ1-2	-	-	CASSLDQGISTF	TGCGCCAGCAGCTTGGATCAGGGAATAAGCACCTTC
TRBV5-6	TRBJ1-1	few	TRBD1	CASSFTGGFRRNTEAFF	TGTGCCAGCAGCTTCACAGGGGGGTTTAGGCGGAACACTGAAGCTTTCTTT
TRBV21-1	TRBJ2-3	-	-	CASSNLGSDTDTQYF	TGTGCCAGCAGCAATTTGGGGAGCGACACAGATACGCAGTATTTT
TRBV6-5	TRBJ1-1	-	-	CASSLGGRGLEAFF	TGTGCCAGCAGCCTTGGAGGACGGGGTCTTGAAGCTTTCTTT
TRBV11-2	TRBJ2-5	-	TRBD2	CASSFGLAGAMAETQYF	TGTGCCAGCAGCTTCGGACTAGCGGGGGCAATGGCAGAGACCCAGTACTTC
TRBV5-1	TRBJ1-1	-	TRBD1	CASSWTGQGAYTEAFF	TGCGCCAGCAGCTGGACCGGACAGGGGGCCTACACTGAAGCTTTCTTT
TRBV5-1	TRBJ2-2	-	TRBD2	CASSYLAGGNTGELFF	TGCGCCAGCAGCTACCTAGCGGGGGGGAACACCGGGGAGCTGTTTTTT
TRBV7-8	TRBJ2-5	-	-	CASGTGMFRVLETQYF	TGTGCCAGCGGTACAGGAATGTTTAGAGTCTTGGAGACCCAGTACTTC
TRBV28	TRBJ1-1	few	-	CASSLHTRATEAFF	TGTGCCAGCAGTTTGCACACTAGGGCCACTGAAGCTTTCTTT
TRBV18	TRBJ1-5	-	TRBD1	CASSPGTGNSNQPQHF	TGTGCCAGCTCACCGGGGACAGGTAATAGCAATCAGCCCCAGCATTTT
TRBV5-6	TRBJ1-3	-	-	CASSLVLSDTIYF	TGTGCCAGCAGCTTGGTTCTTAGCGACACCATATATTTT
TRBV28	TRBJ1-2	-	-	CASSPPGTTLNTYGYTF	TGTGCCAGCAGTCCACCAGGGACAACCCTCAACACCTATGGCTACACCTTC